The 9 T cell receptor beta chains below all came from one sample that was sequenced in a study of memory CD4+ T cells and cytomegalovirus serostatus. Measured with immunoSEQ multiplex PCR; TCRdb has only the in-frame clones, and not every one. Of about 56,000 clones listed, 82% were seen once; the top ten hold over 0.35%. The sort gate was single viable CD3+CD4+CD8-CD45RO+ cells for memory CD4+ T cells. The specimen was memory CD4+ T cells from blood. Source of these receptors: an adult in good health and CMV-seronegative.

This clone was counted only a few times. The chain has TRBV9 and TRBJ1-6; 7 positions agree with TRBD1. Losses at the gene ends were 0 bases for V and 16 bases for J; bases not matched to a gene: 10. Germline V gene lookup returns CDR1 SGDLS and CDR2 YYNGEE. CDR3 length equals 14 residues. This CDR3 is CASSVGYGTDRLHF. The CDR3 nucleotides are TGTGCCAGCAGCGTAGGATATGGGACAGACCGGCTCCACTTT.

J is TRBJ2-7 and V is TRBV11-2; D possibly corresponds to TRBD1 (6 bases). CDR3 length: 14 residues. Germline V gives CDR1 SGHAT, CDR2 FQNNGV. Trimming removed 4 bases from V and 3 bases from J, with 13 bases in between. Here the CDR3 DNA reads TGTGCCAGCAGCTGGGGACAAACACACTACGAGCAGTACTTC. Its translation is CASSWGQTHYEQYF.

Only a few counts were recorded for this clone. The V call is TRBV5-6, the J call TRBJ1-2; D remains ambiguous. The germline CDR1 and CDR2 sequences are SGHDT and YYEEEE. Deletions cut 0 bases from V and 1 base from J, with 7 bases between. The CDR3 contains 14 residues. The CDR3 nucleotides read TGTGCCAGCAGCTTGGTTCAGCTTAACTATGGCTACACCTTC. Translation: CASSLVQLNYGYTF. The variable domain in full, completed from reference TRBV5-6 and TRBJ1-2, reads DAGVTQSPTHLIKTRGQQVTLRCSPKSGHDTVSWYQQALGQGPQFIFQYYEEEERQRGNFPDRFSGHQFPNYSSELNVNALLLGDSALYLCASSLVQLNYGYTFGSGTRLTVV.

DNA of the CDR3: TGTGCCAGCTTGGGGACAATGAACACTGAAGCTTTCTTT. Its protein is CASLGTMNTEAFF. The V gene is TRBV5-6, the J gene TRBJ1-1; possible D gene TRBD1, 6 bases. The V end was cut by 7 bases, the J end by 0 bases, with 10 bases between. The CDR3 sequence is 13 residues long. CDR1 and CDR2 (germline): SGHDT, YYEEEE.

The sample holds a few counts of this clone. The chain employs TRBV10-3 and TRBJ2-7; 8 bases are a match to TRBD1. V shed 10 bases, J shed 2 bases, and the junction held 16 bases outside the gene matches. Germline CDR1 reads ENHRY; CDR2 reads SYGVKD. The CDR3 covers 16 residues. DNA for the CDR3: TGTGCCACAGGGAGAACACCGGGACAGGCAGCCTACGAGCAGTACTTC. Encoded protein: CATGRTPGQAAYEQYF.

This clone has a single count. This chain links TRBV5-1 with TRBJ2-7, with TRBD1 as a possible D gene (6 bases). The germline CDR1 and CDR2 sequences are SGHRS and YFSETQ. V shed 5 bases and J shed 2 bases, with 11 bases lying between them. CDR3 size: 13 residues. CDR3 sequence: CASSTDRTYEQYF. The CDR3 DNA sequence: TGCGCCAGCAGTACTGACAGGACCTACGAGCAGTACTTC.

The V call is TRBV11-2, the J call TRBJ2-1; TRBD2 agrees at 13 bases. CDR1 is SGHAT, CDR2 FQNNGV, per germline. CDR3 length: 16 residues. Losses at the gene ends were 4 bases for V and 8 bases for J; bases not matched to a gene: 8. In DNA form, the CDR3 reads TGTGCCAGCAGCTACAGACTAGCGGGGGGTGGGCATGAGCAGTTCTTC. This sequence encodes CASSYRLAGGGHEQFF.

This clone was counted a few times. V gene TRBV7-2 combines with J gene TRBJ2-3; D might be TRBD2 (5 bases). The ends were cut back, 2 bases at V and 4 bases at J, with 13 bases in the middle. The CDR3 consists of 15 residues. The germline V gene has CDR1 SGHTA and CDR2 FQGNSA. The CDR3 DNA is TGTGCCAGCAGCTTAACTAGGGATGGACCAGATACGCAGTATTTT. Translated, it gives CASSLTRDGPDTQYF.

The chain employs TRBV5-5 and TRBJ1-5; no firm D call. V was shortened by 4 bases and J by 1 base, with 18 bases between the two germline ends. The CDR3 covers 17 residues. Germline lookup yields CDR1 SGHKS and CDR2 YYEKEE (reference sequence). CDR3 residues: CASSPPRLGPSNQPQHF. In nucleotides, the CDR3 is TGTGCCAGCAGCCCTCCCCGTCTGGGCCCGAGCAATCAGCCCCAGCATTTT.